This TCR beta chain was observed in a study of T-cell reconstitution after alpha-beta-depleted transplantation in children. The germline V gene encodes CDR1 LGHDT and CDR2 YNNKEL (reference sequence). This CDR3 has 17 residues. The V end lost 5 bases, the J end lost 2 bases, and 20 bases lay between the germline ends. This clonotype has only a few counts. Unique molecular identifiers were built into the TCRbeta library. Each CDR3 protein gets one entry after TCRdb re-called the PCR reads with MiXCR. Here the sample spans around 600,000 distinct CDR3 sequences, roughly a tenth being singletons. The rearrangement uses TRBV3-1 and TRBJ2-3; D remains unclear. This specimen was PBMCs from the stem cell graft donor, taken from the stem cell graft. The clonotype comes from a human donor who donated a stem cell graft to a child with acute myeloid leukemia. CDR3 bases: TGTGCCAGCAGCTCTCAAACGGGTCTACAACTCACAGATACGCAGTATTTT. Encoded protein: CASSSQTGLQLTDTQYF.